This is a list of T cell receptor beta chains from one sample in a study of shared T cell receptors in the human thymus. The assay was immunoSEQ multiplex PCR, and TCRdb's table has in-frame clones only and misses some. The sample shows hundreds of thousands of clones, 80% to 90% of them seen only once. A further study also used this sample, focusing on human thymus T cells.

The sequencing sample was made of thymocytes. These TCRs come from a boy less than two years old with a congenital heart defect. CDR3s include the opening cysteine and the closing phenylalanine or tryptophan. The D gene is left open where the match is weak. For some rows the clone size is stated as once, few or many, or as a class when expanded; others skip it.

>TRBJ2-3|-|-|TRBV30
TGTGCCTGGAGTTTCGGCGGGGCAGATACGCAGTATTTT
CAWSFGGADTQYF
>TRBJ1-1|-|-|TRBV28
TGTGCCAGCCAAGACAGGACGAACACTGAAGCTTTCTTT
CASQDRTNTEAFF
>TRBJ1-1|-|-|TRBV7-9
TGTGCCAGCAGCTTAGGGGCAGGGCTGGCTTTCTTT
CASSLGAGLAFF
>TRBJ2-3|TRBD1|-|TRBV19
TGTGCCAGTAGCCAAGGGACAGGACCTCCACATACGCAGTATTTT
CASSQGTGPPHTQYF
>TRBJ2-7|-|-|TRBV7-2
TGTGCCAGCAGCTTAGCGACAGTTGTCAAGCAGTACTTC
CASSLATVVKQYF
>TRBJ2-7|-|-|TRBV18
TGTGCCAGCTCACCAACTCGAGAATCCCGGGACAAAACCTACGAGCAGTACTTC
CASSPTRESRDKTYEQYF
>TRBJ1-5|TRBD1|-|TRBV5-6
TGTGCCAGCAGCTTGGCAGGGGCCGGGACAGGGAGCAATCAGCCCCAGCATTTT
CASSLAGAGTGSNQPQHF
>TRBJ1-5|TRBD1|-|TRBV5-6
TGTGCCAGCAGCCGGGACAGAGCCAGTCAGCCCCAGCATTTT
CASSRDRASQPQHF
>TRBJ2-2|-|once|TRBV7-8
TGTGCCAGCAGCTTAGAGGCAGGGCGGTTCGGGGAGCTGTTTTTT
CASSLEAGRFGELFF
>TRBJ1-3|-|-|TRBV14
TGTGCCAGCAGCCAAAAGAGGAGCGGGAGCTCTGGAAACACCATATATTTT
CASSQKRSGSSGNTIYF
>TRBJ1-1|-|-|TRBV11-3
TGTGCCAGCAGCTCGGGACACTCGAACACTGAAGCTTTCTTT
CASSSGHSNTEAFF
>TRBJ1-2|TRBD1|-|TRBV5-1
TGCGCCAGCAGCTTGGACAAGGGGGCTAAGGCTAACTATGGCTACACCTTC
CASSLDKGAKANYGYTF
>TRBJ1-1|TRBD1|-|TRBV13
TGTGCCAGCAGCTCCCCGTCCCGGGACAGGCTCAGGAGGACTGAAGCTTTCTTT
CASSSPSRDRLRRTEAFF
>TRBJ1-5|-|once|TRBV9
TGTGCCAGCAGTGCCGGCGCGGAGGGGCCCTGGAATCAGCCCCAGCATTTT
CASSAGAEGPWNQPQHF
>TRBJ1-5|TRBD1|-|TRBV28
TGTGCCAGCAGTTGGGTAGGGGGCGGTCGAATTCAGCCCCAGCATTTT
CASSWVGGGRIQPQHF
>TRBJ2-7|-|-|TRBV15
TGTGCCACCAGCAGAGATGGGGCAGGCTACGAGCAGTACTTC
CATSRDGAGYEQYF
>TRBJ2-6|TRBD2|-|TRBV10-1
TGCGCCAGCAGTGAGTACCGCGGGGGGAAAATTGGTGGGGCCAACGTCCTGACTTTC
CASSEYRGGKIGGANVLTF
>TRBJ2-4|-|-|TRBV28
TGTGCCAGCAGTTTGGGTCTGCGGCTAGAACACATTCAGTACTTC
CASSLGLRLEHIQYF
>TRBJ2-1|-|-|TRBV5-1
TGCGCCAGCAGCTCCAGGTGTCTCTCCTACAATGAGCAGTTCTTC
CASSSRCLSYNEQFF
>TRBJ1-3|-|-|TRBV27
TGTGCCAGCAGTTTATCGATTGCCACGGCTGGAAACACCATATATTTT
CASSLSIATAGNTIYF
>TRBJ1-5|-|once|TRBV7-8
TGTGCCAGCAGCTTAACTGGGGGGGCTCAGCCCCAGCATTTT
CASSLTGGAQPQHF
>TRBJ2-3|-|-|TRBV30
TGTGCCTGGAGTGGTCGAGGGGGAGCCACAGATACGCAGTATTTT
CAWSGRGGATDTQYF
>TRBJ2-3|-|few|TRBV15
TGTGCCACCAGCAGACGTAGGGTAGGGGTCGGGGGATGCACAGATACGCAGTATTTT
CATSRRRVGVGGCTDTQYF
>TRBJ2-2|-|few|TRBV6-1
TGTGCCAGCAGTGAAGCGTCAGGGCTCACCGGGGAGCTGTTTTTT
CASSEASGLTGELFF
>TRBJ1-6|-|-|TRBV7-6
TGTGCCAGCAGCACAAACCCCCATGATGGGAGGGGTTCCTATAATTCACCCCTCCACTTT
CASSTNPHDGRGSYNSPLHF
>TRBJ1-4|-|-|TRBV29-1
TGCAGCGCAGGACAGTTCCCTAATGAAAAACTGTTTTTT
CSAGQFPNEKLFF
>TRBJ2-1|TRBD2|-|TRBV27
TGTGCCAGCAGTTTACGGGGGGGAATACCCTACAATGAGCAGTTCTTC
CASSLRGGIPYNEQFF
>TRBJ1-1|-|-|TRBV5-6
TGTGCCAGCAGCTTTGGCTCCCGGACAGCGAACACTGAAGCTTTCTTT
CASSFGSRTANTEAFF
>TRBJ1-5|-|-|TRBV5-5
TGTGCCAGCAGCTTACACACGACAGTGAGCAATCAGCCCCAGCATTTT
CASSLHTTVSNQPQHF
>TRBJ2-7|-|-|TRBV11-2
TGTGCCAGCAGCCAATCCCATGAGGTCGAGCAGTACTTC
CASSQSHEVEQYF
>TRBJ2-2|TRBD2|-|TRBV13
TGTGCCAGCAGCCGGGGGGGCCCGGACACCGGGGAGCTGTTTTTT
CASSRGGPDTGELFF
>TRBJ2-7|TRBD1|-|TRBV28
TGTGCCAGCAGCCCGACAGGGGCCTCCTACGAGCAGTACTTC
CASSPTGASYEQYF